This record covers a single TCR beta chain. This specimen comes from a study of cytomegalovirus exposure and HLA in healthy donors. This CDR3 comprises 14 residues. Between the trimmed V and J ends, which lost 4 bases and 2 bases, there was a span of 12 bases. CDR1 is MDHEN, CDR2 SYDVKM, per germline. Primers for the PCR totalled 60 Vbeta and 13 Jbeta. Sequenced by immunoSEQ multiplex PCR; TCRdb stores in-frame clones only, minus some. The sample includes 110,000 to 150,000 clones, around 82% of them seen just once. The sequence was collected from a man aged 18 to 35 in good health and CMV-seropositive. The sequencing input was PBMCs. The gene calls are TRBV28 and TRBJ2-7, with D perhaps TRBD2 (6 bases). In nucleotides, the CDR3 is TGTGCCAGCAGTTGGGATTGGGGGGCCTACGAGCAGTACTTC. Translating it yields CASSWDWGAYEQYF.